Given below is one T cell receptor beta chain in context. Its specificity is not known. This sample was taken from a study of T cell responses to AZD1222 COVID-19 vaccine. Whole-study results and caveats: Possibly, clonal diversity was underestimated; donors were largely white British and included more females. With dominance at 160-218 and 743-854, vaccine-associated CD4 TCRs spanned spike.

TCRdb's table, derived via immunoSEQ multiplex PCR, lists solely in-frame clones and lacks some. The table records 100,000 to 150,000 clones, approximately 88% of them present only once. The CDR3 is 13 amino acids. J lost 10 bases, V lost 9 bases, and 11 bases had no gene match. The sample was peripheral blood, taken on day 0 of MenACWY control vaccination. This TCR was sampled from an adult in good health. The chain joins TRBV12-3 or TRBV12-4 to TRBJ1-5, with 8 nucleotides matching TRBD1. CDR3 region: CASTRTGLVPQHF. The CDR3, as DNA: TGTGCCAGTACGAGGACAGGGCTCGTCCCCCAGCATTTT.